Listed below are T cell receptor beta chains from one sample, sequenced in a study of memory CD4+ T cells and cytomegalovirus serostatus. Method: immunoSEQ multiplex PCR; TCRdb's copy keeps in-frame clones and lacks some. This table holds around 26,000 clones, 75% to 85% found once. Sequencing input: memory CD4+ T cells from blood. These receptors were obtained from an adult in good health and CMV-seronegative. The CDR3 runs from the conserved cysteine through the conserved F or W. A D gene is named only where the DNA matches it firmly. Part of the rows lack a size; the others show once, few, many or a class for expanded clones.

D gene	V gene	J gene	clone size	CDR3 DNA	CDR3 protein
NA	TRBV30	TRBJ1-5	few	TGTGCCTGGAACCCCGATAGCAATCAGCCCCAGCATTTT	CAWNPDSNQPQHF
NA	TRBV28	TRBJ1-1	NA	TGTGCCAGCAGTTTCCTGGACAGCATGAACACTGAAGCTTTCTTT	CASSFLDSMNTEAFF
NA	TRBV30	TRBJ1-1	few	TGTGCCTGGAGTGCCGGGGCCACTGAAGCTTTCTTT	CAWSAGATEAFF
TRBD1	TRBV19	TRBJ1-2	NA	TGTGCCAGTAGTATCAGGACAGGGGTGAACTATGGCTACACCTTC	CASSIRTGVNYGYTF
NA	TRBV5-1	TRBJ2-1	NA	TGCGCCAGCAGCACAGGTACAGGGCCAGGTGAGCAGTTCTTC	CASSTGTGPGEQFF
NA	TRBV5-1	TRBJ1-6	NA	TGCGCCAGCAGCTTACTCAGGGTGACGCCCAATTCACCCCTCCACTTT	CASSLLRVTPNSPLHF
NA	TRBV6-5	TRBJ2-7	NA	TGTGCCAGCAGTTCAGGGGCCTACGAGCAGTACTTC	CASSSGAYEQYF
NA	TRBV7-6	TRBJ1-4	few	TGTGCCAGCAGCTTAGACCAGGGGCCAGGAAAACTGTTTTTT	CASSLDQGPGKLFF
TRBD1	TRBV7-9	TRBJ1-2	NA	TGTGCCAGCAGCCCCGGGACAGGGGAGGTAGGCTACACCTTC	CASSPGTGEVGYTF
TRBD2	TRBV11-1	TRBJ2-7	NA	TGTGCCAGCAGCATCTCTAGCGGGGGAAACTCCTACGAGCAGTACTTC	CASSISSGGNSYEQYF
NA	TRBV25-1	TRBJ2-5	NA	TGTGCCAGCAGTGGAATAGGGGAAGAGACCCAGTACTTC	CASSGIGEETQYF
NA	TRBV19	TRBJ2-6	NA	TGTGCCAGTAGTATAGAGTTCGGGTTTGCCGTCTCTGGGGCCAACGTCCTGACTTTC	CASSIEFGFAVSGANVLTF
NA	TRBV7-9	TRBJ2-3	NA	TGTGCCAGCAGCCCCACCTCGGGCACAGATACGCAGTATTTT	CASSPTSGTDTQYF
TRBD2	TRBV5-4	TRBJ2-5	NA	TGTGCCAGCAGCTTGGCGGGTAGCGGGGTTAAAGAGACCCAGTACTTC	CASSLAGSGVKETQYF
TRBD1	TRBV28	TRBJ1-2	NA	TGTGCCAGCAGTTTATTGCCGACAGGGTTGGGTGGCTACACCTTC	CASSLLPTGLGGYTF
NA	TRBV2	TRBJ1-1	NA	TGTGCCAGCAGCCTAGACCGGAGACCTGAAGCTTTCTTT	CASSLDRRPEAFF
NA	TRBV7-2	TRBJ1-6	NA	TGTGCCAGCAGCTTAGCGGGTAATAGTAATTCACCCCTCCACTTT	CASSLAGNSNSPLHF
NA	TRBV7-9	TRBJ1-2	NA	TGTGCCAGCAGCTTAGGTTTTTTGGGACCGGTGGGTGGCTACACCTTC	CASSLGFLGPVGGYTF
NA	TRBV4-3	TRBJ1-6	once	TGCGCCAGCAGCCAAGACCCGGGGGCGGATTCACCCCTCCACTTT	CASSQDPGADSPLHF
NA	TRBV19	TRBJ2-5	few	TGTGCCGGCTATGGGAGATTTAAGGGGGAGACCCAGTACTTC	CAGYGRFKGETQYF
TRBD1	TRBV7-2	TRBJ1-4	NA	TGTGCCAGCAGCTTAAATGGATTCGGGACAGGGGGTGAAAAACTGTTTTTT	CASSLNGFGTGGEKLFF
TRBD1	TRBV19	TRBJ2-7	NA	TGTGCCAGTAGTGTCGGACAGGCCCTAGGGTCCTACGAGCAGTACTTC	CASSVGQALGSYEQYF
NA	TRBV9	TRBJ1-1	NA	TGTGCCAGCAGCGTATCTTGGTCTAACACTGAAGCTTTCTTT	CASSVSWSNTEAFF
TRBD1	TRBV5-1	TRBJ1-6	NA	TGCGCCAGCAGCCCAGGGGGCGGCGGTTCACCCCTCCACTTT	CASSPGGGGSPLHF
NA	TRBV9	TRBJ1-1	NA	TGTGCCAGCAGCAAAGAAGGGACTGAAGCTTTCTTT	CASSKEGTEAFF
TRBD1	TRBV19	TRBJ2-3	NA	TGTGCCAGTAGTGACAGGGGTTCTAGCACAGATACGCAGTATTTT	CASSDRGSSTDTQYF
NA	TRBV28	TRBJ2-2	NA	TGTGCCAGCACTTGGGCGGGCGGGGAGCTGTTTTTT	CASTWAGGELFF
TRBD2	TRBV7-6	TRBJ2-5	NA	TGTGCCAGCAGCTTAGTGGCTAGCGGAGAGACCCAGTACTTC	CASSLVASGETQYF
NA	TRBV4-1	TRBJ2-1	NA	TGCGCCAGCAGCCAGATGGCCGGGACCCACCCGAGGGAGCAGTTCTTC	CASSQMAGTHPREQFF
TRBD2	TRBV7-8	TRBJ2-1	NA	TGTGCCAGCAGCTTAGTGGTAGCGGGGGGGCCTGAGGAGCAGTTCTTC	CASSLVVAGGPEEQFF
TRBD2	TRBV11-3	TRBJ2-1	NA	TGTGCCAGCAGCCGCGGGACTAGCGGAAGGGCGGACGAGCAGTTCTTC	CASSRGTSGRADEQFF
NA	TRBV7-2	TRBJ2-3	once	TGTGCCAGCAGCCCCCTTTTAAGCACAGATACGCAGTATTTT	CASSPLLSTDTQYF
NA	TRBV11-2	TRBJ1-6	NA	TGTGCCAGCAGCTTAGTTGGGTCACCCCTCCACTTT	CASSLVGSPLHF
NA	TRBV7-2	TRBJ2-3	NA	TGTGCCAGCAGCCCCCCCCCGGGAGATACGCAGTATTTT	CASSPPPGDTQYF
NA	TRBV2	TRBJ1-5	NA	TGTGCCAGCGCGCAGGGTGTCGGCAATCAGCCCCAGCATTTT	CASAQGVGNQPQHF
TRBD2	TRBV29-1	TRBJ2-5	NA	TGCAGCGTTGAAACTAGCGGGCAGTTCGGGACCCAGTACTTC	CSVETSGQFGTQYF
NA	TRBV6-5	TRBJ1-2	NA	TGTGCCAGCAGAGTCAGGGAAGGTGGCTACACCTTC	CASRVREGGYTF
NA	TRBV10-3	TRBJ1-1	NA	TGTGCCATCAGTGAGTATCGCCTAACTGAAGCTTTCTTT	CAISEYRLTEAFF
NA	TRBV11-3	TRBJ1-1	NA	TGTGCCAGCAGCCTCACGGGGGGGCGGACTGAAGCTTTCTTT	CASSLTGGRTEAFF
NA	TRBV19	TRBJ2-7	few	TGTGCCAGTAGTATTGGAGGGAGCAGGGCTTCTAAGTACTTC	CASSIGGSRASKYF
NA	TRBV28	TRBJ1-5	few	TGTGCCAGCAGTCAGGGGTATAATCAGCCCCAGCATTTT	CASSQGYNQPQHF
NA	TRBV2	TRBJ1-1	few	TGTGCCCGCCATAGTCTGGTTACGACTGAAGCTTTCTTT	CARHSLVTTEAFF
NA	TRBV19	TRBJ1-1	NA	TGTGCCAGTAGCTTTTTACAGGGTTCGGCTGAAGCTTTCTTT	CASSFLQGSAEAFF
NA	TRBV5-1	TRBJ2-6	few	TGCGCCAGCAGCTTGGCCCTCGGGTTTAGCGCTGGGGCCAACGTCCTGACTTTC	CASSLALGFSAGANVLTF
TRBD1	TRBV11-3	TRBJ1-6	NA	TGTGCCAGCAGCTTAAGGGCAGGGGGTTATAATTCACCCCTCCACTTT	CASSLRAGGYNSPLHF
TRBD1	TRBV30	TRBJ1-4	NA	TGTGCCGGACAGGGTTTTGCTAATGAAAAACTGTTTTTT	CAGQGFANEKLFF
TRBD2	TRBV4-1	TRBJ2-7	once	TGCGCCAGCAGCCGGGGACTAGCGGGGGGCCGACCCACCTACGAGCAGTACTTC	CASSRGLAGGRPTYEQYF
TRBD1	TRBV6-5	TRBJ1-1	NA	TGTGCCAGCAGAGCGGACAGGTCAATGAACACTGAAGCTTTCTTT	CASRADRSMNTEAFF
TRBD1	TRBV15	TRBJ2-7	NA	TGTGCCACCAGTCCAGGGGACAGGGCGTTCTACGAGCAGTACTTC	CATSPGDRAFYEQYF
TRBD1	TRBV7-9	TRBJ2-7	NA	TGTGCCAGCAGGGGACAGGGGGATTTTTACGAGCAGTACTTC	CASRGQGDFYEQYF
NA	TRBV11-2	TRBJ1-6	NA	TGTGCCAGCAGCCGTAACAGGGTGGGTTCACCCCTCCACTTT	CASSRNRVGSPLHF
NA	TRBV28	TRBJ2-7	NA	TGTGCCAGCAGTACTACGGGACAAATCGACGAGCAGTACTTC	CASSTTGQIDEQYF
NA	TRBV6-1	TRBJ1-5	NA	TGTGCCAGCAGTGTTGAAATGGATCAGCCCCAGCATTTT	CASSVEMDQPQHF
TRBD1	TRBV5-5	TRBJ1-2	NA	TGTGCCAGCAGCTTGGCCGGGACAGGGAATGGCTACACCTTC	CASSLAGTGNGYTF
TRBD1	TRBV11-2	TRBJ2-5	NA	TGTGCCAGCAGCCTTATACGGGACAGCCAAGAGACCCAGTACTTC	CASSLIRDSQETQYF
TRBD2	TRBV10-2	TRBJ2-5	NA	TGCGCCAGCAGTAGGACTAGCGGGGGGGCTTTAGAGACCCAGTACTTC	CASSRTSGGALETQYF
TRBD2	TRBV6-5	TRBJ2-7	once	TGTGCCAGCAGTTATTTGAGGACTAGAAGTTTCTACGAGCAGTACTTC	CASSYLRTRSFYEQYF
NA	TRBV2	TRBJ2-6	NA	TGTGCCAGCAGTGGACAGAACTCTGGGGCCAACGTCCTGACTTTC	CASSGQNSGANVLTF
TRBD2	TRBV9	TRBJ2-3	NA	TGTGCCAGCAGATCAGGACTAGCGGGGGTACGCCGGATGACAGATACGCAGTATTTT	CASRSGLAGVRRMTDTQYF
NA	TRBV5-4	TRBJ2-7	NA	TGTGCCAGCAGCACACTGACGGGTGACGAGCAGTACTTC	CASSTLTGDEQYF